Detailed here is one TCR beta chain. Its cognate antigen is unknown. Timing groups of about 4 and about 12 weeks for second doses were pooled. These data belong to a study of T cell responses to AZD1222 COVID-19 vaccine. Study-wide points: White British people made up most donors, females outnumbered males, and clonal diversity was possibly underestimated. Targeting of unmutated variant regions was reportedly seen in nearly half of spike-specific TCRs. Every sample of the repertoires postdated the peak T cell response.

Assay: immunoSEQ multiplex PCR; the TCRdb copy retains only in-frame clones and omits some. Among over 150,000 clones listed, approximately 94% were seen once. The germline V and J ends were trimmed by 4 bases and 0 bases, with 13 bases remaining between them. CDR3 length: 15 amino acids. Germline assignment: CDR1 SNHLY and CDR2 FYNNEI. The receptor's source is an adult who received the AZD1222 COVID-19 vaccine. Sequencing used peripheral blood, obtained 28 days after the second AZD1222 dose. This sequence joins TRBV2 and TRBJ2-7; D not resolved. CDR3 region: CASSVGRPNSYEQYF. The CDR3 region has the DNA TGTGCCAGCAGTGTCGGCCGACCGAACTCCTACGAGCAGTACTTC.